This T cell receptor (beta chain) was retrieved from a study of CD8+CD57+ T cells in acquired aplastic anemia. Turning to the study itself: DNA recovered from sorted CD4+ and CD8+ cells had a mean of approximately 3.4 ug.

Per germline, CDR1 LNHDA and CDR2 SQIVND (reference sequence). Trimming at V came to 5 bases and at J to 3 bases, leaving 8 bases not matched to a gene. The CDR3 runs 15 residues. This clonotype was detected once. Genomic DNA acted as the template from which TCR beta VDJ combination and CDR3 sequence profiling were carried out. TCRdb reprocessed the reads via MiXCR and lists one record per CDR3 protein. The table lists approximately 190,000 distinct CDR3 sequences, under 55% of them singletons. Flow cytometry had shown expanded CD8+CD57+ cells in the patients chosen for sequencing. Every one of the patients had aplastic anemia (severe, acquired).

The rearrangement links TRBV19 to TRBJ2-7; the match to TRBD1 covers 9 bases. The TCR was taken from a human donor with aplastic anemia. What was sequenced was sorted CD4+, CD8+, or CD8+CD57+ T cells (not recorded which) from PBMCs. The CDR3 nucleotides read TGTGCCAGTAGTTGGGGACAGGGATTCAGCTACGAGCAGTACTTC. This encodes CASSWGQGFSYEQYF.